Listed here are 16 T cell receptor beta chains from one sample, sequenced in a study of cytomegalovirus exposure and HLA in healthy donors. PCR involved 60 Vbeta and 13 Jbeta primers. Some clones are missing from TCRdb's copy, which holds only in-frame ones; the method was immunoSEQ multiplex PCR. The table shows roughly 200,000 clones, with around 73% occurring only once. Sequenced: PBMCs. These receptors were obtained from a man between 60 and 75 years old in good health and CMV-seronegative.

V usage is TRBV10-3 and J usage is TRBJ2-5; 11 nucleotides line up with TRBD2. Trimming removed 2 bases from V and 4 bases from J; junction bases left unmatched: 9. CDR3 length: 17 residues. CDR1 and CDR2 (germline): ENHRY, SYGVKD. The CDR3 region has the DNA TGTGCCATCAGTGAGCCTACTCTAGCGGGGGGTCGAGAGACCCAGTACTTC. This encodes CAISEPTLAGGRETQYF.

CDR3 nucleotides: TGCGCCAGCAGCTTGGATATGGGCAGACAAGAGACCCAGTACTTC. This encodes CASSLDMGRQETQYF. The genes are TRBV5-1 and TRBJ2-5; D is undetermined. V was cut by 0 bases and J by 2 bases, with 11 bases left in between. CDR3 length equals 15 residues. CDR1 and CDR2 from the germline V gene are SGHRS and YFSETQ.

The CDR3 DNA sequence: TGTGCCAGCAGCTCCCGGGGAATAGTAGGTCAGCCCCAGCATTTT. Protein product: CASSSRGIVGQPQHF. The chain recombines TRBV27 with TRBJ1-5, with D unclear. The CDR3 length is 15 residues. The germline V gene encodes CDR1 MNHEY and CDR2 SMNVEV (reference sequence). Trimming cost V 6 bases and J 6 bases, with 18 bases left between them.

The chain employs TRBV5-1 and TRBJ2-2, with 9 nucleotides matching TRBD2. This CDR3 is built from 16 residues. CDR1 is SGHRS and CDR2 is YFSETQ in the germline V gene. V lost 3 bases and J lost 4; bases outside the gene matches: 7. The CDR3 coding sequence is TGCGCCAGCAGCTACCTAGCGGGGTCCTCCACCGGGGAGCTGTTTTTT. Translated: CASSYLAGSSTGELFF.

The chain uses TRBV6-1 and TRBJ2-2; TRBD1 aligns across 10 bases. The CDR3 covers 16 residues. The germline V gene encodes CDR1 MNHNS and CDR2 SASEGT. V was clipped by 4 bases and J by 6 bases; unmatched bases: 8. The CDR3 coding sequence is TGTGCCAGCAGTGTCATGGAGACAGGGGGCCCCGGGGAGCTGTTTTTT. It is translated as CASSVMETGGPGELFF.

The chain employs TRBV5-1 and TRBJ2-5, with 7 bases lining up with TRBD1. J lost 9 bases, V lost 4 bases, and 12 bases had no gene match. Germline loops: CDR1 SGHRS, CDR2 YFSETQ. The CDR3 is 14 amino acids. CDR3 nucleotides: TGCGCCAGCAGCCAACCTAGGGGGCGAGGGGCCCAGTACTTC. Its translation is CASSQPRGRGAQYF.

CDR3 coding DNA: TGTGCCAGCAGACCCGGACTAACCAACACCGGGGAGCTGTTTTTT. As protein: CASRPGLTNTGELFF. The chain carries TRBV6-6 and TRBJ2-2; weak D call: TRBD2 (6 bases). Germline V gene data show CDR1 as MNHNY and CDR2 as SVGAGI (reference sequence). V was clipped by 6 bases and J by 2 bases, with 13 bases between them. CDR3 length: 15 residues.

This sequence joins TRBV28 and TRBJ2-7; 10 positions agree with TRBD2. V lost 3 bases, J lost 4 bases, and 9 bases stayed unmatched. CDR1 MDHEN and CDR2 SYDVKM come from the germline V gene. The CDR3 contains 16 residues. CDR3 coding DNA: TGTGCCAGCAGTTTCTTCCGACTAGCGGGTGGATACGAGCAGTACTTC. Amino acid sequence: CASSFFRLAGGYEQYF. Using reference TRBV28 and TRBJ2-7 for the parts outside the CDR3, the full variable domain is DVKVTQSSRYLVKRTGEKVFLECVQDMDHENMFWYRQDPGLGLRLIYFSYDVKMKEKGDIPEGYSVSREKKERFSLILESASTNQTSMYLCASSFFRLAGGYEQYFGPGTRLTVT.

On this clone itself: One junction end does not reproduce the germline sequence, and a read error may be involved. The CDR3 here is CASSPPSGSPTNYGYPF. The CDR3 DNA reads TGTGCCAGCTCACCTCCGTCGGGAAGCCCAACTAACTATGGCTACCCCTTC. The chain uses TRBV18 and TRBJ1-2, with no clear D. Germline V lookup: CDR1 KGHSH, CDR2 LQKENI. The CDR3 is 17 amino acids.

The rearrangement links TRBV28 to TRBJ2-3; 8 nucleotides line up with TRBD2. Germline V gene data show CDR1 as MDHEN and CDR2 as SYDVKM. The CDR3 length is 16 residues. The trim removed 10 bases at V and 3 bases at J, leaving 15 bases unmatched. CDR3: CATAGSGSIWTDTQYF. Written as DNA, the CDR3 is TGTGCCACCGCTGGGAGCGGGAGTATCTGGACAGATACGCAGTATTTT.

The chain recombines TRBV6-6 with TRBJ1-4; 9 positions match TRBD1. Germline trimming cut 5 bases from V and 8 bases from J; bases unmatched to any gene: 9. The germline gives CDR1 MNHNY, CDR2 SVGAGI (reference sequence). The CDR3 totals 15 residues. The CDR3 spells CASSTGTGSGEKLFF. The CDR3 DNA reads TGTGCCAGCAGTACGGGGACAGGGAGTGGGGAAAAACTGTTTTTT.

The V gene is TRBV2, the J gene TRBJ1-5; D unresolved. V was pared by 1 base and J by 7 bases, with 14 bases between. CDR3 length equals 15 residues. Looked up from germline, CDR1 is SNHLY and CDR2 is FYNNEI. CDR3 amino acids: CASSEDEGFDQPQHF. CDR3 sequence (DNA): TGTGCCAGCAGTGAAGATGAGGGATTCGACCAGCCCCAGCATTTT.

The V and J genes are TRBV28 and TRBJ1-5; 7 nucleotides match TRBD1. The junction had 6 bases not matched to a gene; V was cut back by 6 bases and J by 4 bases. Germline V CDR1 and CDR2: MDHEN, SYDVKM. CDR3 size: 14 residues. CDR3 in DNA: TGTGCCAGCAGACCTCCGGGACAGAATCAGCCCCAGCATTTT. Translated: CASRPPGQNQPQHF.

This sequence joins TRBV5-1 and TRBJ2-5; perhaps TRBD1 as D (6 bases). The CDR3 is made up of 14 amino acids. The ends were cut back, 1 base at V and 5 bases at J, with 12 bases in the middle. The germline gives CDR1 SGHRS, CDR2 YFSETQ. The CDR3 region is CASSLTGYKETQYF. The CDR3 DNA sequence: TGCGCCAGCAGCTTGACAGGGTATAAGGAGACCCAGTACTTC.

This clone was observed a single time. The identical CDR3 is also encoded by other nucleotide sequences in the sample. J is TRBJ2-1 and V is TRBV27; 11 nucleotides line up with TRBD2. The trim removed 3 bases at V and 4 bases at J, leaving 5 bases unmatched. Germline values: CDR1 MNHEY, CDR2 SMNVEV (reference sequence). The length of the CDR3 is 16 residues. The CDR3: CASSFLAGGSYNEQFF. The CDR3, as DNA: TGTGCCAGCAGTTTCTTAGCGGGGGGGTCTTACAATGAGCAGTTCTTC.

In DNA form, the CDR3 reads TGTGCCAGCAGTGAAGGGACAGCGGATACGCAGTATTTT. Translated, it gives CASSEGTADTQYF. This chain uses TRBV6-1 with TRBJ2-3; weak D call: TRBD1 (6 bases). CDR3 length: 13 residues. The V end lost 1 base, the J end lost 6 bases, and 8 bases lay between the germline ends. Looked up from germline, CDR1 is MNHNS and CDR2 is SASEGT.